This T cell receptor beta chain was captured by sequencing in a study of CD8+CD57+ T cells in acquired aplastic anemia. Study-level findings and limits: Patients and controls had in common 25 to 30 CD8+ CDR3 sequences. Patient CD8+CD57+ cells had less diversity than total CD4+ and CD8+ pools.

The patients chosen for sequencing had shown expansion of CD8+CD57+ cells (detected by flow cytometry). Sequencing also captured CD8+CD57+ effector memory cells from about 15% of the 12 patients. Profiling that covered TCR beta VDJ and CDR3 relied on genomic DNA as its template. TCRdb reanalysed the reads using MiXCR and keeps one entry per CDR3 protein. Found here are roughly 17,000 distinct CDR3 sequences, under 40% of them singletons; the top ten hold 86%. Per the germline V gene, CDR1 is SGHVS and CDR2 is FNYEAQ. The CDR3 is 15 residues long. A remark on this clonotype: Its antigen remains unknown. The conserved phenylalanine or tryptophan normally closing the CDR3 is absent here, so this likely arose from a read error.

The source of this sequence is a human donor with aplastic anemia. Material: CD8+CD57+ T cells sorted from PBMCs. Subset indicated: bead-enriched CD8+CD57+ effector memory T cells from SAA patients. This chain links TRBV7-6 with TRBJ1-4; D call uncertain. The CDR3 DNA sequence: TGTGCCAGCAGCCCGACGGATCTGCGGAATGAAGAACTGTTTTCT. The encoded protein is CASSPTDLRNEELFS.